This TCR beta chain was sequenced in a study of neoadjuvant anti-PD-1 for oral cavity cancer. Study summary: Nivolumab at 3 mg/kg was mostly given biweekly, three to four doses, pre-surgery. Patients without progression got a fourth dose around day 43. Study-wide results and limits: Only a few patients per response group were TCR-analyzed; validation needed. Higher pretreatment Treg/Th17 ratios tracked higher pretreatment blood clonality.

As to this clone: Its antigen is not identified.

V lost 5 bases and J 4 bases, leaving 14 bases between the germline ends. Per the germline V gene, CDR1 is MNHNS and CDR2 is SASEGT. The CDR3 totals 14 residues. Profiled with immunoSEQ multiplex PCR; TCRdb holds only in-frame clones, not every one. The repertoire holds 9,500 to 15,000 clones, 71% seen once, with 2.4% in the top ten. Documented time point: after neoadjuvant nivolumab, at surgical resection. The chain recombines TRBV6-1 with TRBJ1-2, with a possible D match to TRBD1 (5 bases). The sample in question was PBMCs, obtained after nivolumab (anti-PD-1) treatment. This TCR was recovered from a person aged 35-79 years with oral cavity squamous cell carcinoma. The CDR3, as DNA: TGTGCCAGCAGTCCCCGTGGGGGAAGCTATGGCTACACCTTC. Amino acid sequence: CASSPRGGSYGYTF.